These 21 T cell receptor gamma chains share one sample of origin, sequenced in a study of gamma delta lymphoproliferative disorders and STAT genes. TCRdb re-analyzed the multiplex PCR reads via CATT. The sample lists 1,500 to 2,000 gamma-chain clones; roughly 20% were seen once. Genomic DNA from isolated PBMCs served as the sequencing template. The sequenced sample was blood. These receptors were taken from a human donor in good health.

Comment on this clone: This likely came from a read error, as a far larger clone is one base away. Other DNA sequences in the same sample also yield this CDR3. V gene assignment gives TRGV2, but the J gene was left uncalled. CDR3 length: 13 amino acids. Germline CDR1 EGSNGY, CDR2 YDSYNSKV. Here the CDR3 DNA reads TGTGCCACCTGGGACCGGCGTGATTGGATCAAGACATTT. Translating it yields CATWDRRDWIKTF.

The CDR3 DNA reads as TGTGCCACCCGCCATGACTATTATTATAAGAAACTCTTT. Its translation: CATRHDYYYKKLF. The chain uses TRGV3 and TRGJ1 or TRGJ2. As TCRdb names no J gene, one was assigned here on the basis of a DNA match to germline. This CDR3 region has 13 residues. Germline lookup yields CDR1 VTNTFY and CDR2 YDVSTARD (reference sequence). With V trimmed by 9 bases and J by 2 bases, 10 bases remained unmatched.

By proportion, this clone is medium-sized. The V gene is TRGV9, the J gene TRGJ1 or TRGJ2. TCRdb gives no J gene; it was assigned here by matching the DNA to germline. V dropped 0 bases and J dropped 8; count of bases not matched to a gene: 7. The CDR3 loop spans 13 amino acids. Germline assignment: CDR1 GITISATS and CDR2 ISYDGTV (reference sequence). Written as DNA, the CDR3 is TGTGCCTTGTGGGAGGTGCAGGGAGATAAGAAACTCTTT. Protein sequence: CALWEVQGDKKLF.

This rearrangement joins TRGV8 to TRGJP1. No J gene is reported in TCRdb; it was inferred here by comparing the DNA with germline. V shed 0 bases and J 6 bases; nucleotides not matched to a gene: 7. Germline-derived CDR1 and CDR2 are VENAVY and YDSYNSRV. There are 15 residues in the CDR3. DNA for the CDR3: TGTGCCACCTGGGATAGGCCGGAGGCTGGTTGGTTCAAGATATTT. It specifies CATWDRPEAGWFKIF.

In its sample, this clone ranks as large (0.1 to 1%). The rearrangement joins TRGV2 to TRGJ1 or TRGJ2. The J gene is not listed in TCRdb, so it was assigned here from a DNA match to germline. This CDR3 contains 14 residues. V lost 5 bases, J lost 0 bases, and 7 bases stayed unmatched. Germline V gene data show CDR1 as EGSNGY and CDR2 as YDSYNSKV. The CDR3 loop reads CATWGPKNYYKKLF. In DNA, the CDR3 is TGTGCCACCTGGGGCCCAAAGAATTATTATAAGAAACTCTTT.

This clone was recorded a few times. The protein in TCRdb stems from a much larger clone and differs at residue 7 from this DNA's translation, likely a read error; here the protein is translated from the DNA. The chain carries TRGV10 and TRGJP2. No J gene is reported in TCRdb; it was inferred here by comparing the DNA with germline. TRGV10 qualifies as an ORF whose function is uncertain. With V trimmed by 8 bases and J by 2 bases, 12 bases remained unmatched. The CDR3 extends over 16 amino acids. The CDR3 bases are TGTGCTGCGTGGGATTATAATCTAAGTAGTGATTGGATCAAGACGTTT. Its protein product is CAAWDYNLSSDWIKTF.

A single count supports this clone. The DNA is omitted, as the CDR3 cannot be located on it reliably, and the CDR3 follows TCRdb's listing. Called V gene: TRGV8; the J gene was not called. Per the germline V gene, CDR1 is VENAVY and CDR2 is YDSYNSRV. The CDR3 numbers 18 amino acids, ends counted. The CDR3 protein is CATWDSIIRNSLAVEQHF.

In its sample, this clone ranks as medium-sized. V and J are TRGV8 and TRGJ1 or TRGJ2. Germline matching of the DNA provided the J gene here, since TCRdb leaves it blank. V shed 6 bases, J shed 7 bases, and the junction held 15 bases outside the gene matches. The CDR3 covers 14 residues. Germline lookup yields CDR1 VENAVY and CDR2 YDSYNSRV. CDR3 protein: CATWTGPDKYKKLF. CDR3 coding DNA: TGTGCCACCTGGACGGGACCCGATAAGTATAAGAAACTCTTT.

On this clone: TCRdb's protein for this DNA is that of a much larger clone and differs from the translation at residue 4, likely a read error; the protein shown is the DNA translation. The J gene is TRGJP2, the V gene TRGV2. The J gene, left out of TCRdb, was set here by checking the DNA against germline. CDR1 is EGSNGY and CDR2 is YDSYNSKV in the germline V gene. The CDR3 sequence is 14 residues long. The CDR3 protein is CATRDVGSDWIKTF. For the CDR3, the DNA is TGTGCCACCCGGGACGTGGGTAGTGATTGGATCAAGACGTTT.

This clone was counted between two and nine times. TCRdb assigns this DNA the protein of a much larger clone, which departs from its translation at residue 5; this likely reflects a read error, and the protein shown comes from translating the DNA. This chain connects TRGV3 to TRGJP2. Assignment of the J gene here rests on matching the DNA to germline, because TCRdb gives none. CDR1 is VTNTFY, CDR2 YDVSTARD, per germline (reference sequence). The length of the CDR3 is 15 residues. CDR3 DNA sequence: TGTGCCACCTGGGGCAGGCATGGTAGTGATTGGATCAAGACGTTT. It codes for CATWGRHGSDWIKTF.

The rearrangement joins TRGV3 to TRGJ1 or TRGJ2. Assignment of the J gene here rests on matching the DNA to germline, because TCRdb gives none. The germline CDR1 and CDR2 sequences are VTNTFY and YDVSTARD (reference sequence). V was clipped by 9 bases and J by 6 bases; unmatched bases: 14. The CDR3 covers 13 residues. The CDR3 nucleotides read TGTGCCACCCGGACGGGGGGACGTTATAAGAAACTCTTT. It translates to CATRTGGRYKKLF.

By share of the sample, this clone is medium-sized. The V call is TRGV8, the J call TRGJ1 or TRGJ2. TCRdb carries no J gene annotation; the J gene was assigned here by matching the DNA with germline. In germline, CDR1 is VENAVY, CDR2 YDSYNSRV. This CDR3 comprises 13 residues. V gave up 1 base and J gave up 7 bases; unmatched junction bases: 7. Here the CDR3 DNA reads TGTGCCACCTGGGATAGCCCCAGCTATAAGAAACTCTTT. Translated, it gives CATWDSPSYKKLF.

Of note for this clone: Only one base separates this from a far larger clonotype, so it likely reflects a read error. The sample carries other DNA sequences with the same CDR3. The J gene is TRGJP1, the V gene TRGV10. The J gene, not given by TCRdb, was assigned here from a germline match of the nucleotide sequence. TRGV10 is noted as an ORF with a role that remains uncertain. The CDR3 length is 13 residues. With 8 bases clipped from V and 8 bases from J, the junction kept 9 bases outside the gene matches. The CDR3, as DNA: TGTGCTGCGTGGGGCGTAACAGGTTGGTTCAAGATATTT. The encoded protein is CAAWGVTGWFKIF.

This clone is hyperexpanded by share. This sample also contains other DNA sequences that code for the same CDR3. The rearrangement joins TRGV8 to TRGJ1 or TRGJ2. TCRdb records no J gene; here it was assigned by comparing the DNA to germline. This CDR3 contains 11 residues. Germline V gene sequence: CDR1 VENAVY, CDR2 YDSYNSRV. The ends lost 2 bases at V and 8 bases at J; junction bases unmatched: 3. This chain's CDR3 is CATWDTDKKLF. DNA for the CDR3: TGTGCCACCTGGGATACGGATAAGAAACTCTTT.

Comment on this clone: The protein recorded in TCRdb matches a much larger clone and deviates from this DNA's translation at residue 3, suggesting a read error; the protein here is obtained by translating the DNA. This chain connects TRGV4 to TRGJ1 or TRGJ2. The J gene is not listed in TCRdb, so it was assigned here from a DNA match to germline. The CDR3 loop spans 9 amino acids. Germline trimming cut 12 bases from V and 12 bases from J; bases unmatched to any gene: 11. The germline V gene encodes CDR1 EGSTGY and CDR2 YDSYTSSV. The CDR3 DNA reads as TGTGCCGCCATGAAGGTGAAACTCTTT. Translating gives CAAMKVKLF.

This clone has only a few counts. One end of the junction fails to match germline, which may point to a read error. The chain is built from TRGV8 and TRGJ1 or TRGJ2. The J gene was not available in TCRdb and was assigned here by matching the DNA to germline segments. The CDR3 is made up of 10 amino acids. The germline V gene has CDR1 VENAVY and CDR2 YDSYNSRV. CDR3 sequence reads: CATWDYRKLF. Written as DNA, the CDR3 is TGTGCCACCTGGGATTATAGGAAACTCTTT.

To note about this clone: The protein recorded in TCRdb matches a much larger clone and deviates from this DNA's translation at residue 3, suggesting a read error; the protein here is obtained by translating the DNA. The chain uses TRGV8 and TRGJ1 or TRGJ2. Since TCRdb gives no J gene, matching the DNA to germline was used here to assign it. The V gene's germline CDR1 is VENAVY and CDR2 YDSYNSRV. CDR3 length equals 11 residues. The CDR3 DNA sequence: TGTGCCATCTGGGATACGGATAAGAAACTCTTT. It yields the protein CAIWDTDKKLF.

This clone came up a few times. Given a far larger clone just one base away, this is likely a sequencing read error. No DNA is shown, since the ends of the CDR3 on it are uncertain; the CDR3 is the one TCRdb lists. The same CDR3 also results from other DNA sequences found in this sample. For the V gene the call is TRGV11; the J gene has no call. TRGV11 is given ORF status, its function remaining uncertain. The CDR3 is 17 residues long, ends included. CDR3 loop: CTTVPAGLGHLYYKKLF.

The chain employs TRGV2 and TRGJP1. The J gene, missing from TCRdb, was assigned here through DNA to germline matching. The CDR3 is made up of 13 amino acids. The germline V gene encodes CDR1 EGSNGY and CDR2 YDSYNSKV. The CDR3 DNA follows: TGTGCACCTGGGACGGGAGATGGTTGGTTCAAGATATTT. Translation gives CAPGTGDGWFKIF.

This clone qualifies as medium-sized. V usage is TRGV10 and J usage is TRGJ1 or TRGJ2. Because TCRdb records no J gene, it was assigned here through a match of the DNA to germline. TRGV10 is an open reading frame, and its role is uncertain. This CDR3 comprises 13 residues. Germline trimming cut 8 bases from V and 3 bases from J; bases unmatched to any gene: 8. CDR3 nucleotides: TGTGCTGCGTGGGATTTGGTTTATTATAAGAAACTCTTT. Protein: CAAWDLVYYKKLF.

By its share, this clone is medium-sized (0.01 to 0.1%). The chain links TRGV4 to TRGJ1 or TRGJ2. TCRdb lists no J gene, so it was determined here by aligning the DNA to germline. V shed 2 bases and J 5 bases; nucleotides not matched to a gene: 3. This CDR3 comprises 12 residues. Germline CDR1 and CDR2: EGSTGY and YDSYTSSV. The CDR3 region has the DNA TGTGCCACCTGGGATGTCGATTATAAGAAACTCTTT. This translates into CATWDVDYKKLF.